The 10 T cell receptor beta chains listed next were all sequenced from one sample in a study of shared clonotypes between healthy human individuals. CD45RO-negative CD8 cells positively selected for CCR7 made up the naive population, which excluded terminally differentiated effector memory CD45RA+ cells. Produced via immunoSEQ multiplex PCR; TCRdb's table is partial and in-frame only. Of over 2,000,000 clones in the sample, around 93% were seen once. The source material was naive CD8+ T cells from PBMCs. The receptors shown here come from a man between 18 and 35 years old in good health. Some clones in this sample may be carry-over from other donors' samples.

The chain carries TRBV9 and TRBJ1-2, with D possibly TRBD1 on 5 matching bases. This CDR3 comprises 14 residues. Trimming took 3 bases from V and 2 from J, leaving 11 bases between them. Germline values: CDR1 SGDLS, CDR2 YYNGEE. CDR3 in DNA: TGTGCCAGCAGCGGAGCCGGGACCAACTATGGCTACACCTTC. Protein: CASSGAGTNYGYTF.

V and J are TRBV2 and TRBJ2-1; tentative D call: TRBD2 (6 bases). This CDR3 contains 14 residues. Trimming took off 4 bases at V and 4 bases at J, with 11 bases between the two ends. The V gene's germline CDR1 is SNHLY and CDR2 FYNNEI. The CDR3 region is CASSGPTSYNEQFF. CDR3 sequence (DNA): TGTGCCAGCAGTGGCCCGACTAGTTACAATGAGCAGTTCTTC. Full variable domain (missing parts from reference TRBV2 and TRBJ2-1): EPEVTQTPSHQVTQMGQEVILRCVPISNHLYFYWYRQILGQKVEFLVSFYNNEISEKSEIFDDQFSVERPDGSNFTLKIRSTKLEDSAMYFCASSGPTSYNEQFFGPGTRLTVL.

The rearrangement uses TRBV27 and TRBJ1-2, with 11 bases fitting TRBD1. Germline assignment: CDR1 MNHEY and CDR2 SMNVEV (reference sequence). CDR3 length: 15 residues. Losses at the gene ends were 6 bases for V and 4 bases for J; bases not matched to a gene: 7. CDR3: CASRWTGGSGYGYTF. The CDR3, as DNA: TGTGCCAGCAGGTGGACAGGGGGCAGCGGCTATGGCTACACCTTC.

V gene TRBV6-6 combines with J gene TRBJ1-1; D is uncertain. The CDR3 runs 11 residues. Germline V gene sequence: CDR1 MNHNY, CDR2 SVGAGI (reference sequence). V lost 7 bases and J lost 1, with 4 bases in between. CDR3 amino acids: CASTKNTEAFF. For the CDR3, the DNA is TGTGCCAGCACTAAGAACACTGAAGCTTTCTTT.

This sequence joins TRBV7-9 and TRBJ1-4; D unresolved. Germline assignment: CDR1 SEHNR and CDR2 FQNEAQ (reference sequence). This CDR3 is built from 15 residues. The ends were cut back, 7 bases at V and 1 base at J, with 13 bases in the middle. CDR3: CASNGRGQTNEKLFF. CDR3 DNA: TGTGCCAGCAACGGCCGCGGGCAAACTAATGAAAAACTGTTTTTT. Looking up the rest from reference TRBV7-9 and TRBJ1-4 gives the full variable domain: DTGVSQNPRHKITKRGQNVTFRCDPISEHNRLYWYRQTLGQGPEFLTYFQNEAQLEKSRLLSDRFSAERPKGSFSTLEIQRTEQGDSAMYLCASNGRGQTNEKLFFGSGTQLSVL.

This rearrangement joins TRBV19 to TRBJ2-7; 12 nucleotides agree with TRBD2. Germline values: CDR1 LNHDA, CDR2 SQIVND (reference sequence). The CDR3 consists of 14 residues. Trimming removed 5 bases from V and 5 bases from J; junction bases left unmatched: 4. CDR3 loop: CASSATSGRNEQYF. The CDR3 region has the DNA TGTGCCAGTAGTGCGACTAGCGGGAGAAACGAGCAGTACTTC.

V usage is TRBV13 and J usage is TRBJ1-1, with 7 bases fitting TRBD1. V lost 4 bases, J lost 0 bases, and 2 bases stayed unmatched. The CDR3 sequence is 14 residues long. Germline V lookup: CDR1 PRHDT, CDR2 FYEKMQ (reference sequence). Here the CDR3 reads CASSSTGLNTEAFF. The CDR3 coding sequence is TGTGCCAGCAGCTCGACAGGGCTGAACACTGAAGCTTTCTTT. Looking up the rest from reference TRBV13 and TRBJ1-1 gives the full variable domain: AAGVIQSPRHLIKEKRETATLKCYPIPRHDTVYWYQQGPGQDPQFLISFYEKMQSDKGSIPDRFSAQQFSDYHSELNMSSLELGDSALYFCASSSTGLNTEAFFGQGTRLTVV.

To note about this clone: It is likely a read error, because the conserved phenylalanine at the end of the CDR3 is missing. It is unclear where the CDR3 begins or ends on the DNA, so no DNA is shown, and the CDR3 is as TCRdb lists it. The V call is TRBV7-8, the J call TRBJ2-7. CDR1 is SGHVS, CDR2 FQNEAQ, per germline. The CDR3 spans 16 residues, counting both ends. The chain's CDR3 is CASSPEGGQKIPGLRL.

The V and J genes are TRBV19 and TRBJ2-7; maybe TRBD1 (6 bases). The length of the CDR3 is 12 residues. The germline V gene encodes CDR1 LNHDA and CDR2 SQIVND (reference sequence). Trimming stripped 6 bases from V and 6 bases from J, with 12 bases between. The CDR3 DNA reads TGTGCCAGTAGGGCAGCACAGGGCGAGCAGTACTTC. Protein sequence: CASRAAQGEQYF.

This clone came up a few times. The chain is built from TRBV2 and TRBJ2-2, with a possible D match to TRBD2 (6 bases). The germline V gene has CDR1 SNHLY and CDR2 FYNNEI. Trimming cost V 8 bases and J 9 bases, with 13 bases left between them. The CDR3 runs 12 residues. CDR3: CASCGTPRELFF. The CDR3 DNA follows: TGTGCCAGCTGCGGGACTCCACGGGAGCTGTTTTTT.